The 32 T cell receptor beta chains presented below share a single source sample, sequenced in a study of T-cell reconstitution after alpha-beta-depleted transplantation in children. Molecular barcoding with unique molecular identifiers was used for the TCRbeta library. MiXCR, applied by TCRdb to the PCR reads, yields one record per CDR3 protein. In the table there are over 400,000 distinct CDR3 sequences, roughly an eighth of which are singletons. Sequences were derived from PBMCs from the stem cell graft donor, sampled from the stem cell graft. Every receptor here comes from a human donor who donated a stem cell graft to a child with combined immunodeficiency.

This clonotype was found a few times. The chain carries TRBV19 and TRBJ2-1; 9 bases are shared with TRBD2. V shed 3 bases and J 7 bases; nucleotides not matched to a gene: 7. CDR3 size: 15 residues. CDR1 and CDR2 (germline): LNHDA, SQIVND (reference sequence). DNA for the CDR3: TGTGCCAGTAGTATTTTTAGCGGGAGCGCGAATGAGCAGTTCTTC. Protein: CASSIFSGSANEQFF.

This clonotype was recorded at least ten times. CDR3: CASSLGAGLSTEAFF. The CDR3 nucleotides are TGCGCCAGCAGCTTGGGGGCAGGGCTCAGCACTGAAGCTTTCTTT. The chain is built from TRBV5-1 and TRBJ1-1, with D tentatively TRBD1 (5 bases). Germline V gene data show CDR1 as SGHRS and CDR2 as YFSETQ. V was shortened by 0 bases and J by 4 bases, with 13 bases between the two germline ends. The CDR3 consists of 15 residues.

The V and J genes are TRBV30 and TRBJ2-2; 9 bases match TRBD1. V lost 3 bases and J lost 3; bases outside the gene matches: 2. Germline CDR1 and CDR2: GTSNPN and SVGIG (reference sequence). This CDR3 is 14 amino acids long. The CDR3 nucleotides are TGTGCCTGGAGAGGGACAGGGTACACCGGGGAGCTGTTTTTT. Translation: CAWRGTGYTGELFF. Complete variable domain (other parts from reference TRBV30 and TRBJ2-2): SQTIHQWPATLVQPVGSPLSLECTVEGTSNPNLYWYRQAAGRGLQLLFYSVGIGQISSEVPQNLSASRPQDRQFILSSKKLLLSDSGFYLCAWRGTGYTGELFFGEGSRLTVL.

This clonotype appeared many times. The chain has TRBV20-1 and TRBJ1-2; unclear D gene. V was pared by 6 bases and J by 5 bases, with 16 bases between. CDR1 is DFQATT, CDR2 SNEGSKA, per germline (reference sequence). CDR3 length equals 13 residues. The CDR3 nucleotides are TGCAGTGCACCCTGGACGTTCGGTTATGGCTACACCTTC. It specifies CSAPWTFGYGYTF.

There are a few counts of this clonotype. The V call is TRBV5-1, the J call TRBJ2-7; TRBD1 matches at 12 bases. Germline V gene lookup returns CDR1 SGHRS and CDR2 YFSETQ. V lost 0 bases and J lost 5; bases outside the gene matches: 3. CDR3 size: 15 residues. For the CDR3, the DNA is TGCGCCAGCAGCTTGGATGGGACAGGGGGCGACGAGCAGTACTTC. Amino acids: CASSLDGTGGDEQYF. Combining the CDR3 with reference TRBV5-1 and TRBJ2-7 gives the whole variable domain KAGVTQTPRYLIKTRGQQVTLSCSPISGHRSVSWYQQTPGQGLQFLFEYFSETQRNKGNFPGRFSGRQFSNSRSEMNVSTLELGDSALYLCASSLDGTGGDEQYFGPGTRLTVT.

This clonotype has only a few counts. The rearrangement joins TRBV5-6 to TRBJ1-1; D remains ambiguous. V dropped 4 bases and J dropped 0 bases, with 16 bases sitting between them. Germline CDR1 reads SGHDT; CDR2 reads YYEEEE. The CDR3 totals 16 residues. The CDR3 region is CASSMGVWGMNTEAFF. CDR3 bases: TGTGCCAGCAGCATGGGTGTTTGGGGTATGAACACTGAAGCTTTCTTT.

This clonotype was detected a few times. The rearrangement uses TRBV4-3 and TRBJ1-2; tentatively, D is TRBD1 (6 bases). Trimming removed 1 base from V and 8 bases from J, with 11 bases in between. CDR3 length: 13 residues. From germline, CDR1 is LGHNA and CDR2 YSLEER. The CDR3 protein is CASSQGGAEGYTF. The CDR3 DNA is TGCGCCAGCAGCCAAGGGGGGGCTGAGGGCTACACCTTC.

This clonotype was seen many times. V gene TRBV9 combines with J gene TRBJ2-1; D call uncertain. Germline-derived CDR1 and CDR2 are SGDLS and YYNGEE. V lost 4 bases to trimming and J lost 2 bases, with 16 bases between them. The CDR3 is made up of 16 amino acids. CDR3: CASSPAGNAAYNEQFF. CDR3 nucleotides: TGTGCCAGCAGCCCAGCTGGAAACGCGGCCTACAATGAGCAGTTCTTC.

V usage is TRBV25-1 and J usage is TRBJ1-4; tentatively, D is TRBD1 (6 bases). V was trimmed by 5 bases and J by 1 base, leaving 11 bases between them. CDR3 length: 15 amino acids. Germline CDR1 MGHDK, CDR2 SYGVNS. CDR3 amino acids: CASSPLGGTNEKLFF. The CDR3 region has the DNA TGTGCCAGCAGTCCCCTAGGGGGAACTAATGAAAAACTGTTTTTT. Using reference TRBV25-1 and TRBJ1-4 for the parts outside the CDR3, the full variable domain is EADIYQTPRYLVIGTGKKITLECSQTMGHDKMYWYQQDPGMELHLIHYSYGVNSTEKGDLSSESTVSRIRTEHFPLTLESARPSHTSQYLCASSPLGGTNEKLFFGSGTQLSVL.

There are a few counts of this clonotype. The chain carries TRBV12-3 or TRBV12-4 and TRBJ2-1, with D unresolved. Trimming shortened V by 2 bases and J by 4 bases, and 9 bases separated the two germline ends. The CDR3 has 14 amino acids. For the CDR3, the DNA is TGTGCCAGCAGTTTAATCGGGCAGTACAATGAGCAGTTCTTC. It specifies CASSLIGQYNEQFF.

This clonotype came up a few times. CDR3 loop: CASSLVSGTPSYNEQFF. DNA for the CDR3: TGTGCCAGCAGCTTAGTCTCCGGGACCCCGAGCTACAATGAGCAGTTCTTC. The V call is TRBV7-2, the J call TRBJ2-1; D could derive from TRBD1 or TRBD2 (5 bases each). This CDR3 comprises 17 residues. Germline lookup yields CDR1 SGHTA and CDR2 FQGNSA. V lost 1 base to trimming and J lost 3 bases, with 16 bases between them. Full variable domain (outside the CDR3, taken from reference TRBV7-2 and TRBJ2-1): GAGVSQSPSNKVTEKGKDVELRCDPISGHTALYWYRQSLGQGLEFLIYFQGNSAPDKSGLPSDRFSAERTGGSVSTLTIQRTQQEDSAVYLCASSLVSGTPSYNEQFFGPGTRLTVL.

This clonotype was seen only a few times. The chain links TRBV30 to TRBJ2-7; D not resolved. Trimming removed 0 bases at V and 4 bases at J, with 7 bases between. From germline, CDR1 is GTSNPN and CDR2 SVGIG (reference sequence). There are 12 residues in the CDR3. The CDR3 bases are TGTGCCTGGAGTGTATCCAGATACGAGCAGTACTTC. This encodes CAWSVSRYEQYF.

The chain is built from TRBV18 and TRBJ1-1; D is possibly TRBD1 (6 bases). The germline V and J ends were trimmed by 0 bases and 6 bases, with 14 bases remaining between them. Per the germline V gene, CDR1 is KGHSH and CDR2 is LQKENI. The CDR3 contains 15 residues. CDR3 sequence (DNA): TGTGCCAGCTCACCACCAGCCAGGGGATCATCTGAAGCTTTCTTT. Translated: CASSPPARGSSEAFF.

This clonotype has only a few counts. The chain combines TRBV5-6 with TRBJ2-3; D might be TRBD1 or TRBD2, each matching 5 bases. CDR3 size: 15 residues. The V end was cut by 4 bases, the J end by 0 bases, with 12 bases between. CDR1 is SGHDT and CDR2 is YYEEEE in the germline V gene. CDR3: CASSLGRFSTDTQYF. CDR3 sequence (DNA): TGTGCCAGCAGCCTGGGACGCTTTAGCACAGATACGCAGTATTTT.

In this sample, this clonotype turned up a few times. The genes are TRBV4-3 and TRBJ2-7; no clear D. In germline, CDR1 is LGHNA, CDR2 YSLEER. The ends were cut back, 1 base at V and 1 base at J, with 11 bases in the middle. CDR3 size: 15 residues. CDR3 DNA: TGCGCCAGCAGCCAAGGGCGAAGCAGATCCTACGAGCAGTACTTC. The encoded protein is CASSQGRSRSYEQYF.

This clonotype was counted between two and nine times. This chain uses TRBV13 with TRBJ2-4, with D perhaps TRBD1 (6 bases). This CDR3 contains 14 residues. Trimming cost V 6 bases and J 0 bases, with 9 bases left between them. From germline, CDR1 is PRHDT and CDR2 FYEKMQ (reference sequence). CDR3 in amino acids: CASRSRGAKNIQYF. CDR3 sequence (DNA): TGTGCCAGCAGATCCAGGGGAGCCAAAAACATTCAGTACTTC.

There are a few counts of this clonotype. This rearrangement joins TRBV3-1 to TRBJ2-7; TRBD2 is a possible D gene (5 bases). This CDR3 is built from 15 residues. The germline V gene has CDR1 LGHDT and CDR2 YNNKEL (reference sequence). V lost 1 base to trimming and J lost 2 bases, with 12 bases between them. The CDR3 DNA reads TGTGCCAGCAGCCAAGGGACTGTCGTTGCCTACGAGCAGTACTTC. Translation gives CASSQGTVVAYEQYF.

There are many counts of this clonotype. The rearrangement joins TRBV6-5 to TRBJ2-1; 7 bases match TRBD1. Germline values: CDR1 MNHEY, CDR2 SVGAGI. This CDR3 region has 13 residues. With 1 base clipped from V and 13 bases from J, the junction kept 7 bases outside the gene matches. CDR3 nucleotide sequence: TGTGCCAGCAGTTACTTCCGACAGGGTAACCAGTTCTTC. It yields the protein CASSYFRQGNQFF.

This clonotype has just a few counts. The chain combines TRBV7-2 with TRBJ2-1; 13 bases fit TRBD2. Looked up from germline, CDR1 is SGHTA and CDR2 is FQGNSA. The trim removed 8 bases at V and 5 bases at J, leaving 9 bases unmatched. The CDR3 runs to 16 residues. CDR3: CASRITSGGANNEQFF. The CDR3 DNA reads as TGTGCCAGCCGAATCACTAGCGGGGGGGCCAACAATGAGCAGTTCTTC. Together with reference TRBV7-2 and TRBJ2-1, the CDR3 gives the full variable domain: GAGVSQSPSNKVTEKGKDVELRCDPISGHTALYWYRQSLGQGLEFLIYFQGNSAPDKSGLPSDRFSAERTGGSVSTLTIQRTQQEDSAVYLCASRITSGGANNEQFFGPGTRLTVL.

This clonotype was counted only a few times. DNA for the CDR3: TGCAGCGTCTTGACAGGGCAGCGGTACAATGAGCAGTTCTTC. Protein sequence: CSVLTGQRYNEQFF. V and J are TRBV29-1 and TRBJ2-1; TRBD1 agrees at 7 bases. With 6 bases clipped from V and 4 bases from J, the junction kept 9 bases outside the gene matches. The germline V gene has CDR1 SQVTM and CDR2 ANQGSEA. The CDR3 runs 14 residues.

V gene TRBV29-1 combines with J gene TRBJ2-3; maybe TRBD2 (5 bases). V was cut by 8 bases and J by 3 bases, with 18 bases left in between. The CDR3 is 14 residues long. Looked up from germline, CDR1 is SQVTM and CDR2 is ANQGSEA. The CDR3, as DNA: TGCAGCACTAGTGGACCGATAAGGACAGATACGCAGTATTTT. Its protein product is CSTSGPIRTDTQYF.

This clonotype was seen a few times. V is TRBV7-8 and J is TRBJ2-7; unclear D gene. The CDR3 consists of 14 residues. Germline CDR1 is SGHVS and CDR2 is FQNEAQ. V was shortened by 3 bases and J by 1 base, with 10 bases between the two germline ends. This CDR3 reads CASSFYADSYEQYF. CDR3 DNA sequence: TGTGCCAGCAGCTTTTATGCAGATTCCTACGAGCAGTACTTC.

The rearrangement joins TRBV4-3 to TRBJ2-7; 11 bases match TRBD1. The length of the CDR3 is 18 residues. Germline assignment: CDR1 LGHNA and CDR2 YSLEER. The trim removed 2 bases at V and 3 bases at J, leaving 12 bases unmatched. This CDR3 reads CASSQSIGQGAFRYEQYF. The DNA of the CDR3 is TGCGCCAGCAGCCAAAGTATCGGACAGGGGGCTTTTCGCTACGAGCAGTACTTC.

This clonotype was counted between two and nine times. The chain uses TRBV28 and TRBJ2-7; 8 nucleotides match TRBD2. Trimming at V came to 4 bases and at J to 2 bases, leaving 4 bases not matched to a gene. This CDR3 has 14 residues. In germline, CDR1 is MDHEN, CDR2 SYDVKM. In nucleotides, the CDR3 is TGTGCCAGCAGTTGGGGACTAGGCCCCTACGAGCAGTACTTC. Translated: CASSWGLGPYEQYF.

In this sample, this clonotype turned up a few times. CDR3 sequence (DNA): TGTGCCAGCAGTTTTCGACAGGGGGCATATGGCTACACCTTC. It translates to CASSFRQGAYGYTF. This sequence joins TRBV6-5 and TRBJ1-2, with 10 bases fitting TRBD1. The CDR3 spans 14 residues. V trimming: 4 bases; J trimming: 5 bases; junction bases outside the gene matches: 4. Germline lookup yields CDR1 MNHEY and CDR2 SVGAGI.

This clonotype was seen repeatedly, ten times or more. The gene calls are TRBV29-1 and TRBJ2-7, with 11 bases lining up with TRBD1. Per germline, CDR1 SQVTM and CDR2 ANQGSEA. There are 14 residues in the CDR3. With 3 bases clipped from V and 6 bases from J, the junction kept 7 bases outside the gene matches. The CDR3 sequence: CSVDQAGTGGEQYF. CDR3 nucleotide sequence: TGCAGCGTTGATCAAGCGGGGACAGGGGGCGAGCAGTACTTC.

The genes are TRBV6-6 and TRBJ2-5; D not certain. The length of the CDR3 is 13 residues. Trimming shortened V by 3 bases and J by 5 bases, and 10 bases separated the two germline ends. In germline, CDR1 is MNHNY, CDR2 SVGAGI (reference sequence). The CDR3 sequence is CASSYRVWETQYF. CDR3 coding DNA: TGTGCCAGCAGTTATAGGGTTTGGGAGACCCAGTACTTC.

The CDR3 coding sequence is TGTGCCAGCTCAGCCAGGGGACGGGAGTCACCCCTCCACTTT. Translated, it gives CASSARGRESPLHF. The chain couples TRBV18 to TRBJ1-6; TRBD1 is a possible D gene (6 bases). V was shortened by 5 bases and J by 10 bases, with 15 bases between the two germline ends. CDR1 is KGHSH and CDR2 is LQKENI in the germline V gene. CDR3 length equals 14 residues.

This clonotype was counted only a few times. V gene TRBV11-2 combines with J gene TRBJ2-7, with a possible D match to TRBD2 (5 bases). This CDR3 is 14 amino acids long. Germline V CDR1 and CDR2: SGHAT, FQNNGV. V gave up 1 base and J gave up 6 bases, with 13 bases separating them. In nucleotides, the CDR3 is TGTGCCAGCAGCTTAGTCCGGGGTTCCGTCGAGCAGTACTTC. Its protein is CASSLVRGSVEQYF.

This clonotype was seen many times. The chain carries TRBV9 and TRBJ1-2; no definite D call. Germline CDR1 SGDLS, CDR2 YYNGEE. V lost 2 bases, J lost 0 bases, and 8 bases lay in between. The CDR3 runs to 14 residues. The chain's CDR3 is CASSVAGTNYGYTF. CDR3 nucleotide sequence: TGTGCCAGCAGCGTTGCAGGAACTAACTATGGCTACACCTTC. The variable domain in full, completed from reference TRBV9 and TRBJ1-2, reads DSGVTQTPKHLITATGQRVTLRCSPRSGDLSVYWYQQSLDQGLQFLIQYYNGEERAKGNILERFSAQQFPDLHSELNLSSLELGDSALYFCASSVAGTNYGYTFGSGTRLTVV.

The chain couples TRBV12-3 or TRBV12-4 to TRBJ1-2; D gene unclear. V was clipped by 3 bases and J by 5 bases, with 10 bases between them. The CDR3 totals 13 residues. The CDR3 reads CASSLGLGYGYTF. The DNA for the CDR3 is TGTGCCAGCAGTTTGGGTCTGGGGTATGGCTACACCTTC.

The sample holds a few counts of this clonotype. The chain combines TRBV4-3 with TRBJ1-2; 7 nucleotides line up with TRBD1. The CDR3 covers 18 residues. V shed 1 base and J 4 bases; nucleotides not matched to a gene: 15. The germline gives CDR1 LGHNA, CDR2 YSLEER. The CDR3 here is CASSQGSQRGLGSYGYTF. The CDR3 nucleotides read TGCGCCAGCAGCCAAGGCTCCCAGAGGGGGCTCGGGAGCTATGGCTACACCTTC.